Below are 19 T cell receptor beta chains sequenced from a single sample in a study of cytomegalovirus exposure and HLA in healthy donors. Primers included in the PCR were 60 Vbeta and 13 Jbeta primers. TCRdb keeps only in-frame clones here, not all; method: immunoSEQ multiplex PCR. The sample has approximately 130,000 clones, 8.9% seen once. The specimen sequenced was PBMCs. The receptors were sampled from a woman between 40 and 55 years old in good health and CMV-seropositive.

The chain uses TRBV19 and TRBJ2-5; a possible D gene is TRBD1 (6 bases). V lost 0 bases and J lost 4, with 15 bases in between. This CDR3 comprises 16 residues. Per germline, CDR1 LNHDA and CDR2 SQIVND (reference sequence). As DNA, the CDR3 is TGTGCCAGTAGTATAGATAGTAGATTGGGGGCAGAGACCCAGTACTTC. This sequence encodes CASSIDSRLGAETQYF.

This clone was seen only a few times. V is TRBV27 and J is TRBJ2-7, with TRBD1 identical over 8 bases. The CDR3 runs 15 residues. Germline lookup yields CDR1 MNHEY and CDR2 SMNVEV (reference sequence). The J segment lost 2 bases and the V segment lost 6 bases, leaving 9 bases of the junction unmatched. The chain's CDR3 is CASSRDGTGPYEQYF. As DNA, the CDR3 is TGTGCCAGCAGCAGAGATGGGACAGGCCCCTACGAGCAGTACTTC.

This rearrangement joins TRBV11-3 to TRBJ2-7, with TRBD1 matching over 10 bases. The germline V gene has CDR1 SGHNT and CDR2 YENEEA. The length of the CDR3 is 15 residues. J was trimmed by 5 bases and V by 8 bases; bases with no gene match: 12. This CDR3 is CASRGTGTGVHEQYF. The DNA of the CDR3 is TGTGCCAGCCGAGGTACCGGGACAGGGGTCCACGAGCAGTACTTC.

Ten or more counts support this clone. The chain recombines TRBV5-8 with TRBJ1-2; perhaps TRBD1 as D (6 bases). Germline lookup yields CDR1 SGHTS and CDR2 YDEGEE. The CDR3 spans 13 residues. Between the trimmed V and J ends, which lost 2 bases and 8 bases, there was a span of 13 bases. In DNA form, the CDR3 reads TGTGCCAGCAGCTTAGAACAGGGTAGGGGCTACACCTTC. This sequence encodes CASSLEQGRGYTF. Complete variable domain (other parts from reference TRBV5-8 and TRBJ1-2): EAGVTQSPTHLIKTRGQQATLRCSPISGHTSVYWYQQALGLGLQFLLWYDEGEERNRGNFPPRFSGRQFPNYSSELNVNALELEDSALYLCASSLEQGRGYTFGSGTRLTVV.

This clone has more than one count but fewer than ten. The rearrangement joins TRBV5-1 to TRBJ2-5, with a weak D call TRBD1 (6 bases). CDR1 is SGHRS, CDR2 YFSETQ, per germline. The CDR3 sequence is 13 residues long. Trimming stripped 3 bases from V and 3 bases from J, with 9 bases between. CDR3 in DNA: TGCGCCAGCAGCTCCTACAGGGAAGAGACCCAGTACTTC. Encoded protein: CASSSYREETQYF. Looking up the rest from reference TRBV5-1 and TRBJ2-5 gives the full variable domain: KAGVTQTPRYLIKTRGQQVTLSCSPISGHRSVSWYQQTPGQGLQFLFEYFSETQRNKGNFPGRFSGRQFSNSRSEMNVSTLELGDSALYLCASSSYREETQYFGPGTRLLVL.

In DNA, the CDR3 is TGTGCCACCAGCAGAGAGACAGGGAGCAACATTCAGTACTTC. Amino acid sequence: CATSRETGSNIQYF. The V gene is TRBV15, the J gene TRBJ2-4; 7 bases align to TRBD1. V trimming: 0 bases; J trimming: 7 bases; junction bases outside the gene matches: 3. CDR1 and CDR2 (germline): LNHNV, YYDKDF (reference sequence). This CDR3 is 14 amino acids long.

In DNA form, the CDR3 reads TGTGCCAGCAGCTTAGACGGCGGCCAGCAGTTCTTC. Translation gives CASSLDGGQQFF. The genes are TRBV7-2 and TRBJ2-1, with unresolved D. Germline V CDR1 and CDR2: SGHTA, FQGNSA. The CDR3 runs to 12 residues. Trimming cost V 1 base and J 11 bases, with 9 bases left between them.

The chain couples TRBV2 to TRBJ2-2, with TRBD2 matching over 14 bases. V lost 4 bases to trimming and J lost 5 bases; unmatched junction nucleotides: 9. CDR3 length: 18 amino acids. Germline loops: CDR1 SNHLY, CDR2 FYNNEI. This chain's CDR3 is CASSAPGLAGAGTGELFF. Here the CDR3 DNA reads TGTGCCAGCAGTGCCCCGGGACTAGCGGGGGCGGGAACCGGGGAGCTGTTTTTT.

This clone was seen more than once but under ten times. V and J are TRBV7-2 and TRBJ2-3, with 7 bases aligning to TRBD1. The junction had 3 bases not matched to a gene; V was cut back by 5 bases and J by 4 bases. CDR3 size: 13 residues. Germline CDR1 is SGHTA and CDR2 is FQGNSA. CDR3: CASSATGADTQYF. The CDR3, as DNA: TGTGCCAGCAGCGCAACAGGGGCAGATACGCAGTATTTT.

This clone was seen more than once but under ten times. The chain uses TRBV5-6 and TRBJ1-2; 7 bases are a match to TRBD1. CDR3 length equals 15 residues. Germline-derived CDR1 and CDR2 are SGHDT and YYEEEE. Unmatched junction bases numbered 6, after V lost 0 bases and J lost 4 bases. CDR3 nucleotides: TGTGCCAGCAGCTTGGGGTCAGGGGGAATCTATGGCTACACCTTC. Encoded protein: CASSLGSGGIYGYTF.

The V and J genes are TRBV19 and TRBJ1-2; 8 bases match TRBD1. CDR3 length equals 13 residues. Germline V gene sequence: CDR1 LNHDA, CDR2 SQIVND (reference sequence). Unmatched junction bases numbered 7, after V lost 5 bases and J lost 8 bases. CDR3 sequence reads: CASSPERTGGYTF. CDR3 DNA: TGTGCCAGTAGTCCGGAGAGGACAGGGGGCTACACCTTC.

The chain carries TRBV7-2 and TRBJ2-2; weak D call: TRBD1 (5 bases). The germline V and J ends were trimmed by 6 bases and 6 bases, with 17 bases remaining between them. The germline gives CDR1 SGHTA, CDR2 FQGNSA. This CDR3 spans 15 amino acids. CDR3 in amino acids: CASSSLPGYAGELFF. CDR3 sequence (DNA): TGTGCCAGCAGTTCTTTGCCAGGGTATGCCGGGGAGCTGTTTTTT.

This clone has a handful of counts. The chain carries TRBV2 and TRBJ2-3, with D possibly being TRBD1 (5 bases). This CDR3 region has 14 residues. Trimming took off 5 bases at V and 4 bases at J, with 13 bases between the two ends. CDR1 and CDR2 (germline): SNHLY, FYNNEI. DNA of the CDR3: TGTGCCAGCAGTTATTTGACAGAAGCAGATACGCAGTATTTT. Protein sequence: CASSYLTEADTQYF.

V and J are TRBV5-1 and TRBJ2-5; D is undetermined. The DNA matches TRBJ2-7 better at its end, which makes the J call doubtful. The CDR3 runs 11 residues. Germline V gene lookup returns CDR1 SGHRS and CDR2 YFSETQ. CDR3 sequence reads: CASSSYYEQYF. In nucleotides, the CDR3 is TGCGCCAGCAGCTCCTACTACGAGCAGTACTTC.

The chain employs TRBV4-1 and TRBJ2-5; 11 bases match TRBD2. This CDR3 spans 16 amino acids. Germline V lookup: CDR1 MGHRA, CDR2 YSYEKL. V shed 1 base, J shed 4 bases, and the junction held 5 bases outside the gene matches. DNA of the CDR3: TGCGCCAGCAGCCAAGGACCGGGACTAGCGGTAGAGACCCAGTACTTC. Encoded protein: CASSQGPGLAVETQYF.

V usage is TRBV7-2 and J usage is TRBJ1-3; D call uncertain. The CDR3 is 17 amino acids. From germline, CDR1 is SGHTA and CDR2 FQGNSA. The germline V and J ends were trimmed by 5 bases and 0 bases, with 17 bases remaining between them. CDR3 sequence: CASSLILGRNSGNTIYF. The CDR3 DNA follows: TGTGCCAGCAGCCTCATTTTAGGGAGGAACTCTGGAAACACCATATATTTT.

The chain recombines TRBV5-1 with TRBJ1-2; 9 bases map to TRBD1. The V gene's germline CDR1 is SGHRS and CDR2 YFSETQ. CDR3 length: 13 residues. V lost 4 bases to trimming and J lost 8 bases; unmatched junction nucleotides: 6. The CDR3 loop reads CASSPGTGTGYTF. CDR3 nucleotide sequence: TGCGCCAGCAGCCCCGGGACAGGGACCGGCTACACCTTC.

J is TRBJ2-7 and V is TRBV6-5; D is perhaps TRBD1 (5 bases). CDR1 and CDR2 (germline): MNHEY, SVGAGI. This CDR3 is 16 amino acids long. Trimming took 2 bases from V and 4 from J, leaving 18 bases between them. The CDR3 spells CASSYAQGQGIYEQYF. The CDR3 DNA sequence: TGTGCCAGCAGTTACGCCCAGGGCCAGGGAATTTACGAGCAGTACTTC.

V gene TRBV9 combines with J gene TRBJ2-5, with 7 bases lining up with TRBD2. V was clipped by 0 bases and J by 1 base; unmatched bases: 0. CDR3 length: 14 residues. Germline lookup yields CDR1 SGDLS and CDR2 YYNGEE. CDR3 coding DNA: TGTGCCAGCAGCGTAGGACTAGCCCAAGAGACCCAGTACTTC. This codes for CASSVGLAQETQYF.